Detailed here is one TCR beta chain. This sample was taken from a study of OX40 agonist ivuxolimab in advanced cancers. Study-wide context: The study reported partial responses in three patients: one hepatocellular carcinoma, two cutaneous melanoma.

Anyone with autoimmune disease history or systemic immunosuppression was excluded. The data were produced by immunoSEQ multiplex PCR, yet TCRdb's version contains in-frame clones alone and is incomplete. The profile shows 45,000 to 60,000 clones, over 70% of them singletons. The receptor's source is an adult with an advanced solid tumor such as melanoma, head and neck, liver or kidney cancer. This specimen was CD4+ or CD8+ T cells sorted from blood, taken in a trial of the OX40 agonist ivuxolimab.

CDR3 loop: CASRSTAPQGTDTQYF. CDR3 DNA sequence: TGTGCCAGCAGATCTACTGCACCCCAAGGCACAGATACGCAGTATTTT. The chain combines TRBV7-9 with TRBJ2-3; D is unresolved. The germline V and J ends were trimmed by 6 bases and 1 base, with 17 bases remaining between them. Germline V lookup: CDR1 SEHNR, CDR2 FQNEAQ (reference sequence). There are 16 residues in the CDR3.